Below are 26 T cell receptor beta chains sequenced from a single sample in a study of blood T cell repertoires in COVID-19. Clones were sequenced by immunoSEQ multiplex PCR, and TCRdb holds only the in-frame ones, with some missing. Among 300,000 to 400,000 clones listed, 65% to 90% were seen once. Sequenced input: peripheral blood. These receptors were collected from a human donor in a cohort sampled during active COVID-19.

CDR3 sequence: CASSLRTGANTDTQYF. CDR3 DNA sequence: TGTGCCAGCAGCTTGCGGACAGGGGCGAACACAGATACGCAGTATTTT. This sequence joins TRBV7-3 and TRBJ2-3; TRBD1 aligns across 9 bases. CDR1 and CDR2 from the germline V gene are SGHTA and FQGTGA. This CDR3 has 16 residues. V gave up 3 bases and J gave up 2 bases; unmatched junction bases: 6.

The V gene is TRBV29-1, the J gene TRBJ2-2, with a tentative D call TRBD2 (5 bases). The CDR3 covers 13 residues. CDR1 is SQVTM, CDR2 ANQGSEA, per germline. V lost 5 bases and J lost 5, with 12 bases in between. The CDR3 region has the DNA TGCAGCGTTCGAATCGGACTTACCGGGGAGCTGTTTTTT. Translation gives CSVRIGLTGELFF.

In its sample, this clone was seen once. This chain links TRBV5-4 with TRBJ2-7; 7 bases align to TRBD2. Germline V lookup: CDR1 SGHNT, CDR2 YYREEE (reference sequence). The CDR3 totals 14 residues. After removal of 4 bases from V and 4 bases from J, the junction contained 8 bases not matched to a gene. In nucleotides, the CDR3 is TGTGCCAGCAGCCCCAGCGGGGACCCTTACGAGCAGTACTTC. Amino acids: CASSPSGDPYEQYF. The full variable domain, with the rest looked up from reference TRBV5-4 and TRBJ2-7, is ETGVTQSPTHLIKTRGQQVTLRCSSQSGHNTVSWYQQALGQGPQFIFQYYREEENGRGNFPPRFSGLQFPNYSSELNVNALELDDSALYLCASSPSGDPYEQYFGPGTRLTVT.

This clone has a handful of counts. CDR3 sequence (DNA): TGTGCCACCAGTGATTGGGAGGGAAGGGCCCAGCATTTT. The encoded protein is CATSDWEGRAQHF. The chain recombines TRBV24-1 with TRBJ1-5; unclear D gene. V lost 2 bases to trimming and J lost 11 bases, with 12 bases between them. The CDR3 covers 13 residues. CDR1 is KGHDR, CDR2 SFDVKD, per germline.

The rearrangement uses TRBV6-5 and TRBJ1-1; D is perhaps TRBD1 (5 bases). CDR3 length: 15 amino acids. Germline V gene sequence: CDR1 MNHEY, CDR2 SVGAGI. V was cut by 4 bases and J by 1 base, with 13 bases left in between. The CDR3 coding sequence is TGTGCCAGCAGTTCTGACAGATTGACGAACACTGAAGCTTTCTTT. Its protein product is CASSSDRLTNTEAFF.

The V gene is TRBV11-2, the J gene TRBJ1-2; D might be TRBD1 (6 bases). The germline gives CDR1 SGHAT, CDR2 FQNNGV. This CDR3 contains 18 residues. V dropped 0 bases and J dropped 0 bases, with 17 bases sitting between them. The CDR3 region has the DNA TGTGCCAGCAGCTTAGAGGGACAAGGGCCGAGCCCTAACTATGGCTACACCTTC. Encoded protein: CASSLEGQGPSPNYGYTF.

The chain recombines TRBV2 with TRBJ2-3; TRBD2 might be the D (5 bases). The V end lost 0 bases, the J end lost 13 bases, and 14 bases lay between the germline ends. This CDR3 comprises 13 residues. Looked up from germline, CDR1 is SNHLY and CDR2 is FYNNEI. CDR3 protein: CASSEARRTLEYF. As DNA, the CDR3 is TGTGCCAGCAGTGAAGCGCGGAGGACTCTGGAGTATTTT. Full variable domain (remainder filled in from reference TRBV2 and TRBJ2-3): EPEVTQTPSHQVTQMGQEVILRCVPISNHLYFYWYRQILGQKVEFLVSFYNNEISEKSEIFDDQFSVERPDGSNFTLKIRSTKLEDSAMYFCASSEARRTLEYFGPGTRLTVL.

The gene calls are TRBV11-1 and TRBJ2-1; 11 bases fit TRBD2. This CDR3 comprises 15 residues. V lost 5 bases and J lost 4; bases outside the gene matches: 4. Per germline, CDR1 SGHAT and CDR2 FQDESV (reference sequence). The CDR3 bases are TGTGCCAGCAGCGTACTAGCGGGGGAGTACAATGAGCAGTTCTTC. Translated: CASSVLAGEYNEQFF.

The J gene is TRBJ2-7, the V gene TRBV7-9; the match to TRBD1 covers 7 bases. V trimming: 5 bases; J trimming: 0 bases; junction bases outside the gene matches: 4. Germline V CDR1 and CDR2: SEHNR, FQNEAQ (reference sequence). There are 14 residues in the CDR3. The CDR3 DNA is TGTGCCAGCAGCGCCGGGACAGCCTCCTACGAGCAGTACTTC. Amino acids: CASSAGTASYEQYF.

This clone was found a few times. The V gene is TRBV9, the J gene TRBJ2-1; TRBD2 might be the D (5 bases). Germline V gives CDR1 SGDLS, CDR2 YYNGEE. The V end lost 4 bases, the J end lost 3 bases, and 8 bases lay between the germline ends. The CDR3 is made up of 13 amino acids. CDR3 protein: CASSPRDYNEQFF. The CDR3 coding sequence is TGTGCCAGCAGCCCCCGGGACTACAATGAGCAGTTCTTC. Variable domain in full (rest from reference TRBV9 and TRBJ2-1): DSGVTQTPKHLITATGQRVTLRCSPRSGDLSVYWYQQSLDQGLQFLIQYYNGEERAKGNILERFSAQQFPDLHSELNLSSLELGDSALYFCASSPRDYNEQFFGPGTRLTVL.

This rearrangement joins TRBV6-4 to TRBJ2-2, with 8 bases fitting TRBD2. Germline trimming cut 3 bases from V and 3 bases from J; bases unmatched to any gene: 3. Germline V gives CDR1 MRHNA, CDR2 SNTAGT. The CDR3 contains 15 residues. The CDR3 region is CASSEGSGDTGELFF. In nucleotides, the CDR3 is TGTGCCAGCAGTGAGGGTAGCGGGGACACCGGGGAGCTGTTTTTT.

The gene calls are TRBV20-1 and TRBJ1-1; D may be TRBD1 (6 bases). Deletions cut 3 bases from V and 11 bases from J, with 16 bases between. Germline CDR1 and CDR2: DFQATT and SNEGSKA (reference sequence). The CDR3 has 12 amino acids. The CDR3 is CSASRGNGWAFF. As DNA, the CDR3 is TGCAGTGCTAGTAGGGGGAATGGTTGGGCTTTCTTT.

The chain combines TRBV10-2 with TRBJ2-4; 7 bases match TRBD1. J was trimmed by 0 bases and V by 2 bases; bases with no gene match: 4. The CDR3 is 16 residues long. Germline V gene lookup returns CDR1 WSHSY and CDR2 SAAADI. In DNA form, the CDR3 reads TGCGCCAGCAGTGAGCCCAGGGGGATAGCCAAAAACATTCAGTACTTC. This gives the protein CASSEPRGIAKNIQYF.

The J gene is TRBJ2-2, the V gene TRBV27; D gene unclear. CDR3 size: 15 residues. Germline assignment: CDR1 MNHEY and CDR2 SMNVEV (reference sequence). Trimming shortened V by 0 bases and J by 0 bases, and 5 bases separated the two germline ends. In DNA, the CDR3 is TGTGCCAGCAGTTTATCGGCCCCGAACACCGGGGAGCTGTTTTTT. This codes for CASSLSAPNTGELFF.

DNA for the CDR3: TGTGCCAGCAGTCCCGGACAGGGGGTGGCATCTGGAAACACCATATATTTT. It specifies CASSPGQGVASGNTIYF. This rearrangement joins TRBV6-6 to TRBJ1-3, with TRBD1 identical over 10 bases. The ends lost 5 bases at V and 1 base at J; junction bases unmatched: 8. CDR1 is MNHNY, CDR2 SVGAGI, per germline (reference sequence). The CDR3 contains 17 residues.

CDR3 DNA sequence: TGTGCCAGCAGTCCCTCGACAGGGGAAATCACAGATACGCAGTATTTT. Translation: CASSPSTGEITDTQYF. The rearrangement uses TRBV27 and TRBJ2-3; the match to TRBD1 covers 8 bases. Germline CDR1 is MNHEY and CDR2 is SMNVEV (reference sequence). CDR3 length: 16 residues. With V trimmed by 5 bases and J by 2 bases, 9 bases remained unmatched.

The rearrangement links TRBV24-1 to TRBJ2-1, with D possibly being TRBD1 (7 bases). Between the trimmed V and J ends, which lost 2 bases and 7 bases, there was a span of 14 bases. Germline assignment: CDR1 KGHDR and CDR2 SFDVKD. The CDR3 is 15 residues long. In nucleotides, the CDR3 is TGTGCCACCAGTGATTCCCAGGGGGGCCGGAATGAGCAGTTCTTC. This sequence encodes CATSDSQGGRNEQFF.

The chain employs TRBV3-1 (or the pseudogene TRBV3-2) and TRBJ2-2, with D maybe TRBD1 (5 bases). Between the trimmed V and J ends, which lost 7 bases and 5 bases, there was a span of 20 bases. Germline CDR1 and CDR2: LGHDT and YNNKEL (reference sequence). CDR3 size: 16 residues. The CDR3 spells CASKGLRSEGTGELFF. CDR3 coding DNA: TGTGCCAGCAAGGGGCTTCGATCCGAAGGAACCGGGGAGCTGTTTTTT.

The chain uses TRBV5-1 and TRBJ2-7; perhaps TRBD1 as D (6 bases). CDR1 is SGHRS, CDR2 YFSETQ, per germline. This CDR3 contains 15 residues. Trimming stripped 0 bases from V and 0 bases from J, with 10 bases between. DNA of the CDR3: TGCGCCAGCAGCTTGGCGAGGGGGAGCTCCTACGAGCAGTACTTC. Amino acids: CASSLARGSSYEQYF. Looking up the rest from reference TRBV5-1 and TRBJ2-7 gives the full variable domain: KAGVTQTPRYLIKTRGQQVTLSCSPISGHRSVSWYQQTPGQGLQFLFEYFSETQRNKGNFPGRFSGRQFSNSRSEMNVSTLELGDSALYLCASSLARGSSYEQYFGPGTRLTVT.

The chain joins TRBV27 to TRBJ2-1; 7 bases align to TRBD1. The germline V gene has CDR1 MNHEY and CDR2 SMNVEV (reference sequence). Unmatched junction bases numbered 7, after V lost 8 bases and J lost 0 bases. CDR3 length: 15 amino acids. As DNA, the CDR3 is TGTGCCAGCCGACGGACAGGTAGCTCCTACAATGAGCAGTTCTTC. Its translation is CASRRTGSSYNEQFF.

The chain links TRBV2 to TRBJ1-5, with TRBD1 matching over 11 bases. V lost 6 bases and J lost 9; bases outside the gene matches: 7. This CDR3 has 14 amino acids. Germline loops: CDR1 SNHLY, CDR2 FYNNEI. The CDR3 region is CASRDRGHGGPQHF. In nucleotides, the CDR3 is TGTGCCAGCAGGGACAGGGGGCATGGGGGGCCCCAGCATTTT.

This chain links TRBV9 with TRBJ1-1; TRBD1 matches at 7 bases. Trimming at V came to 4 bases and at J to 0 bases, leaving 6 bases not matched to a gene. This CDR3 spans 15 amino acids. Germline lookup yields CDR1 SGDLS and CDR2 YYNGEE. CDR3 in amino acids: CASSISGTVNTEAFF. In DNA, the CDR3 is TGTGCCAGCAGCATCTCCGGGACAGTGAACACTGAAGCTTTCTTT.

This chain joins TRBV5-6 and TRBJ2-1, with 9 bases identical to TRBD2. The germline V gene encodes CDR1 SGHDT and CDR2 YYEEEE. Trimming at V came to 6 bases and at J to 4 bases, leaving 8 bases not matched to a gene. The CDR3 has 15 amino acids. CDR3 sequence reads: CASIPSGGQYNEQFF. The DNA for the CDR3 is TGTGCCAGCATCCCAAGCGGGGGGCAATACAATGAGCAGTTCTTC.

This clone came up a few times. The chain links TRBV7-9 to TRBJ2-7, with D unclear. CDR3 length: 12 amino acids. The V and J ends lost 5 bases and 2 bases respectively, with 7 bases between them. Germline CDR1 reads SEHNR; CDR2 reads FQNEAQ (reference sequence). As DNA, the CDR3 is TGTGCCAGCAGCCCCAAAACCTACGAGCAGTACTTC. This gives the protein CASSPKTYEQYF.

V is TRBV5-4 and J is TRBJ1-2; possible D gene TRBD1, 5 bases. The V end was cut by 6 bases, the J end by 2 bases, with 17 bases between. The germline V gene encodes CDR1 SGHNT and CDR2 YYREEE (reference sequence). The CDR3 spans 15 residues. CDR3 protein: CASTLRRGDNYGYTF. The CDR3 coding sequence is TGTGCCAGCACCCTGCGGAGGGGAGACAACTATGGCTACACCTTC.

The genes are TRBV19 and TRBJ2-2; no clear D gene. V lost 3 bases and J lost 1, with 3 bases in between. This CDR3 region has 13 residues. Germline V CDR1 and CDR2: LNHDA, SQIVND (reference sequence). CDR3 sequence (DNA): TGTGCCAGTAGTATCGGGAACACCGGGGAGCTGTTTTTT. This codes for CASSIGNTGELFF. Complete variable domain (other parts from reference TRBV19 and TRBJ2-2): DGGITQSPKYLFRKEGQNVTLSCEQNLNHDAMYWYRQDPGQGLRLIYYSQIVNDFQKGDIAEGYSVSREKKESFPLTVTSAQKNPTAFYLCASSIGNTGELFFGEGSRLTVL.